This TCR beta chain is drawn from a study of blood T cells in healthy people across ages. Study observations and caveats: Calculation of diversity from one million T cells yielded estimates considered to be underestimates. Significant beta diversity loss was already apparent by age approximately 38, declining roughly linearly. Conclusively comparing naive with antigen-experienced cells was impossible with unsorted PBMCs. Naive CD4+ cell counts and diversity both ran higher in long-lived than in aged donors.

With a J-beta primer mix and a sample-barcoded 5' primer, a second PCR ran about 7 to 12 cycles. TCRdb re-analysed the 5' RACE reads in MiXCR, keeping a single row per CDR3 protein. The sample lists over a million distinct CDR3 sequences, more than 35% occurring once. Trimming shortened V by 6 bases and J by 7 bases, and 22 bases separated the two germline ends. This CDR3 contains 14 residues. Germline loops: CDR1 DFQATT, CDR2 SNEGSKA (reference sequence). A remark on this clonotype: The antigen is undetermined.

Sequenced sample: blood. The V and J genes are TRBV20-1 and TRBJ2-7, with D perhaps matching TRBD2 (5 bases). The TCR comes from a woman aged 60 to 75 in good health. CDR3 sequence: CSATRESSYNEQYF. DNA of the CDR3: TGCAGTGCCACTCGGGAAAGCTCCTACAATGAGCAGTACTTC.